The 6 T cell receptor beta chains given below trace back to one sample, sequenced in a study of EBV T-cell therapy then PD-1 blockade in nasopharyngeal carcinoma (dated by TCRdb to 2020 to 2022). These receptors have no known antigen. The time point label, read with the paper, signifies: 266 days after commencement of treatment, after nivolumab therapy. The sample's treatment or condition label is to be understood as: AdE1-LMPpoly-expanded autologous EBV-specific T-cell therapy followed by anti-PD-1 nivolumab. Libraries were constructed by the immunoSEQ multiplex PCR assay. Imported from immuneACCESS, the table was reduced by TCRdb to in-frame sequences with V and J called. These copies leave out some clones; in studies compared against another copy, an unresolved V gene accounts for under half, and the cause of the remainder is not known. Recorded for this sample are about 21,000 clones; about 80% of them occurred a single time. Together, the top ten hold around 29% of the sample.

The sequenced sample was CD8+ T cells from blood, obtained at approximately day 250 from a patient whose treatment included autologous EBV-specific T cells and nivolumab. These TCRs come from a man between 35 and 55 years old with nasopharyngeal carcinoma.

The J gene is TRBJ1-6, the V gene TRBV13, with D perhaps matching TRBD1 (6 bases). Germline V gene lookup returns CDR1 PRHDT and CDR2 FYEKMQ (reference sequence). The CDR3 runs 17 residues. The ends were cut back, 0 bases at V and 8 bases at J, with 17 bases in the middle. CDR3 in DNA: TGTGCCAGCAGCTTAGGAGGGGACACCGGATTTTATTCACCCCTCCACTTT. This gives the protein CASSLGGDTGFYSPLHF.

This chain joins TRBV9 and TRBJ2-1; 9 nucleotides match TRBD2. J was trimmed by 6 bases and V by 4 bases; bases with no gene match: 8. The CDR3 has 15 residues. The germline gives CDR1 SGDLS, CDR2 YYNGEE. The CDR3 here is CASSFGLAKSNEQFF. For the CDR3, the DNA is TGTGCCAGCAGCTTTGGACTAGCGAAGTCCAATGAGCAGTTCTTC.

The chain joins TRBV5-5 to TRBJ1-5; 7 bases map to TRBD1. The CDR3 is 15 amino acids. Trimming at V came to 3 bases and at J to 4 bases, leaving 7 bases not matched to a gene. Germline V lookup: CDR1 SGHKS, CDR2 YYEKEE (reference sequence). The CDR3 bases are TGTGCCAGCAGCTCCACGGACAGGAGAAATCAGCCCCAGCATTTT. Encoded protein: CASSSTDRRNQPQHF.

The chain is built from TRBV27 and TRBJ1-1, with a tentative D call TRBD1 (5 bases). The CDR3 consists of 15 residues. In germline, CDR1 is MNHEY, CDR2 SMNVEV (reference sequence). V lost 4 bases and J lost 1, with 13 bases in between. This chain's CDR3 is CASSWSGSGNTEAFF. Here the CDR3 DNA reads TGTGCCAGCAGTTGGTCAGGGTCCGGGAACACTGAAGCTTTCTTT.

This clone was observed a handful of times. The rearrangement uses TRBV6-6 and TRBJ2-7; no reliable D call. Between the trimmed V and J ends, which lost 5 bases and 2 bases, there was a span of 10 bases. Germline V CDR1 and CDR2: MNHNY, SVGAGI (reference sequence). The CDR3 runs 13 residues. The chain's CDR3 is CASSTTETYEQYF. DNA for the CDR3: TGTGCCAGCAGTACCACAGAGACCTACGAGCAGTACTTC.

The V and J genes are TRBV5-1 and TRBJ2-7; D might be TRBD1 or TRBD2, each matching 7 bases. The CDR3 runs to 12 residues. CDR1 SGHRS and CDR2 YFSETQ come from the germline V gene. The V end was cut by 10 bases, the J end by 1 base, with 12 bases between. CDR3 nucleotides: TGCGCCTCTCAGGGGGGGTCCTACGAGCAGTACTTC. Its protein is CASQGGSYEQYF.